This TCR beta chain was obtained from a study of spatial heterogeneity in lung cancer. General study findings and limits: Within tumors, counts of expanded alpha and beta TCRs tracked tumor mutation counts. Ubiquitous and regional expanded TCR counts correlated with ubiquitous and regional nonsynonymous mutations, respectively.

Carried by each TCR cDNA molecule was a unique molecular identifier. TCRdb re-called the 5' RACE reads through MiXCR, storing one row per CDR3 protein. The sample records some 2,100 distinct CDR3 sequences, less than 1.1% being singletons. The germline V gene has CDR1 MNHNY and CDR2 SVGAGI (reference sequence). V trimming: 5 bases; J trimming: 7 bases; junction bases outside the gene matches: 8. The CDR3 extends over 16 amino acids. This clonotype was observed many times. Its specificity is not known. It may be a read error: a sequence one base away is much more abundant. The time point is: sample taken at primary tumor resection. The donors comprised about 70 untreated early-stage non-small cell lung cancer patients. Unsorted whole RNA of tumor, nontumor lung or frozen PBMC was sequenced.

The chain recombines TRBV6-6 with TRBJ1-4, with 12 positions matching TRBD1. The starting material was lung tumor tissue, obtained at surgery. This receptor was obtained from a male donor with early-stage non-small cell lung cancer. The CDR3 bases are TGTGCCAGCAGTCTGGGACAGGGGGCTGGGGGTGAAAAACTGTTTTTT. Its translation: CASSLGQGAGGEKLFF.